This T cell receptor (beta chain) was identified during a study of CD8 T cells in Susac syndrome (dated by TCRdb to between 2018 and 2020). For the study in its entirety: Whether CD8+ T cell activation and differentiation in Susac syndrome was antigen driven was tested using repertoire sequencing. Clonality of the CD8+ T cell repertoire was compared between more than 10 healthy donors, approximately 14 Susac syndrome patients and 15 multiple sclerosis patients.

From the germline V gene (reference sequence), CDR1 is LNHDA and CDR2 is SQIVND. The CDR3 goes from the cysteine to the phenylalanine over 14 residues. Only the CDR3 region is kept as DNA, spanning 42 bases read in frame from base 1. A distance of 17 bases separates the germline ends of V and J, which lose 8 bases and 3 bases respectively. RNA was extracted using the RNeasy kit, and roughly 0.5 to 1 microgram was reverse transcribed with random hexamers. TCR beta CDR3 regions were amplified with the immunoSEQ multiplex PCR assay covering 54 Vbeta and 13 Jbeta segments. PCR amplification bias was corrected by using a synthetic template baseline for primer optimization and computational correction. The study's own analysis went as follows. Reads were annotated to V, D and J genes according to IMGT and were analyzed with immunoSEQ Analyzer, with only productive sequences retained. Clonality was calculated as one minus the Shannon entropy normalized by log2 of the number of productive unique sequences. Public and private clones were assessed among the 100 most prevalent clones of each patient and control. Susac-specific clones were defined as absent from healthy and MS cohorts, over a thousand published viral clones and other ImmuneACCESS disease sequences. TCRdb applied fastp at Q25 and MiXCR to the public reads, then kept only in-frame beta chains. Entries that share a CDR3 protein sequence are merged under the most common genes and DNA. In this record, the V and J calls reflect TCRdb's handling and not the investigators' own analysis. Here the sample has some 300,000 distinct CDR3 sequences; about 88% occur a single time. The top ten clonotypes cover around 0.11% of the sample.

The investigation overall reported the following: The number of individuals in the TCR sequencing and HLA analysis was acknowledged as relatively small.

Concerning this clonotype: Its antigen is currently not known. Nothing much larger sits one base from this clone, and base qualities are not available.

High-throughput TCR beta sequencing profiled peripheral blood CD8+ and CD4+ T cells from healthy donors, Susac syndrome patients and multiple sclerosis patients. Treatment-naive patients with stable or active relapsing-remitting disease fulfilling revised McDonald criteria were used as multiple sclerosis controls. CD8+ TEMRA cells were enriched by FACS, while bulk CD8+ and CD4+ T cells were purified by magnetic negative isolation. Blood was collected in EDTA tubes and processed within 24 hours, with PBMCs isolated through density gradient centrifugation. PBMCs intended for TCR sequencing were frozen in liquid nitrogen and were later thawed in a 37 degrees C water bath. A purity of at least 90% was achieved for sorted or isolated CD4+, CD8+ and CD8+ TEMRA cells.

Sequenced input: CD8+ T cells from PBMCs. The clonotype originates from a human donor with multiple sclerosis. The chain uses TRBV19 and TRBJ2-7; matching of 5 bases hints at TRBD2 as the D gene. The CDR3 region has the sequence CASGRRGRVYEQYF. The nucleotide sequence reads TGTGCCAGTGGGCGTCGGGGTCGAGTCTACGAGCAGTACTTC.